This T cell receptor beta chain was documented in a study of blood T cell repertoires in COVID-19. For the study at large: Samples taken during acute and convalescent COVID-19 were collected in the United States, Italy and Spain.

Per the authors' pipeline: How many nucleated cells were present was estimated from reference gene primer amplification. Produced via immunoSEQ multiplex PCR; TCRdb's table is partial and in-frame only. Clonal size and the V and J genes are those of that table, whereas D and trimming came from the DNA. Found here are 24,000 or so clones, 85% to 90% of them singletons; the top ten hold less than 20%. The sample comprised peripheral blood. This sequence originates from a woman older than 75 with acute or convalescent COVID-19.

CDR3 protein: CASSFPLERGEQFF. DNA of the CDR3: TGCGCCAGCAGCTTCCCCCTTGAGCGGGGTGAGCAGTTCTTC. The rearrangement links TRBV5-1 to TRBJ2-1; TRBD2 aligns across 7 bases. CDR1 and CDR2 (germline): SGHRS, YFSETQ. The CDR3 runs 14 residues. Unmatched junction bases numbered 8, after V lost 2 bases and J lost 9 bases.